One sample yielded the 30 T cell receptor beta chains listed below, sequenced in a study of blood T cell repertoires in COVID-19. Libraries were prepared by immunoSEQ multiplex PCR; TCRdb keeps only in-frame clonotypes and omits some of them. The sample holds about 230,000 clones; 88% are singletons and the top ten take 2.7%. Sequenced input: peripheral blood. These receptors were obtained from a woman aged 55-70 years with acute or convalescent COVID-19.

V is TRBV5-1 and J is TRBJ2-3, with 15 bases identical to TRBD2. CDR1 and CDR2 from the germline V gene are SGHRS and YFSETQ. Trimming removed 4 bases from V and 4 bases from J; junction bases left unmatched: 13. This CDR3 is built from 19 residues. CDR3 sequence: CASSPARGLAGGVPDTQYF. For the CDR3, the DNA is TGCGCCAGCAGCCCGGCCCGGGGACTAGCGGGAGGTGTCCCAGATACGCAGTATTTT.

CDR3 protein: CATSVGRAFEQFF. CDR3 coding DNA: TGTGCCACCAGTGTTGGGAGGGCCTTTGAGCAGTTCTTC. The rearrangement links TRBV24-1 to TRBJ2-1; TRBD2 agrees at 7 bases. CDR3 size: 13 residues. Trimming at V came to 5 bases and at J to 9 bases, leaving 6 bases not matched to a gene. The germline V gene encodes CDR1 KGHDR and CDR2 SFDVKD.

The chain has TRBV5-4 and TRBJ2-2; 12 bases are shared with TRBD2. V trimming: 4 bases; J trimming: 5 bases; junction bases outside the gene matches: 12. Germline V CDR1 and CDR2: SGHNT, YYREEE (reference sequence). This CDR3 contains 18 residues. The chain's CDR3 is CASSSSKTGTSGTGELFF. For the CDR3, the DNA is TGTGCCAGCAGCAGCAGTAAGACCGGGACTAGCGGGACCGGGGAGCTGTTTTTT.

This chain uses TRBV12-3 or TRBV12-4 with TRBJ1-2; D remains ambiguous. The ends were cut back, 0 bases at V and 7 bases at J, with 9 bases in the middle. The CDR3 is 13 amino acids. The CDR3 bases are TGTGCCAGCAGTTTAGCGCAGGAGGGTGGCTACACCTTC. This translates into CASSLAQEGGYTF.

As regards this clone: This sample also contains other DNA sequences that code for the same CDR3. The V call is TRBV6-2 or TRBV6-3, the J call TRBJ2-3, with a possible D match to TRBD2 (6 bases). Germline V gene lookup returns CDR1 MNHEY and CDR2 SVGEGT. This CDR3 is 14 amino acids long. Trimming removed 4 bases from V and 0 bases from J, with 8 bases in between. The CDR3 bases are TGTGCCAGCAGTTCCAGCGGGAGCACAGATACGCAGTATTTT. As protein: CASSSSGSTDTQYF.

V and J are TRBV6-6 and TRBJ1-3, with D hard to call. Germline-derived CDR1 and CDR2 are MNHNY and SVGAGI (reference sequence). This CDR3 has 14 amino acids. V gave up 6 bases and J gave up 0 bases, with 9 bases separating them. Written as DNA, the CDR3 is TGTGCCAGCAGCCCGGAGGTCTCTGGAAACACCATATATTTT. Translating gives CASSPEVSGNTIYF.

The gene calls are TRBV4-3 and TRBJ1-6; the match to TRBD1 covers 9 bases. After removal of 3 bases from V and 7 bases from J, the junction contained 7 bases not matched to a gene. Germline loops: CDR1 LGHNA, CDR2 YSLEER. The CDR3 loop spans 16 amino acids. Written as DNA, the CDR3 is TGCGCCAGCAGCCAGGTACCCGGGACAGGGAATTCACCCCTCCACTTT. It is translated as CASSQVPGTGNSPLHF.

This chain uses TRBV9 with TRBJ2-7; 9 nucleotides align to TRBD1. This CDR3 spans 15 amino acids. The J segment lost 1 base and the V segment lost 3 bases, leaving 5 bases of the junction unmatched. Germline loops: CDR1 SGDLS, CDR2 YYNGEE. In DNA, the CDR3 is TGTGCCAGCAGCGCCAGGACAGGGGTTTCCTACGAGCAGTACTTC. It yields the protein CASSARTGVSYEQYF.

The chain carries TRBV18 and TRBJ1-2, with TRBD1 matching over 10 bases. The length of the CDR3 is 14 residues. V lost 3 bases, J lost 8 bases, and 6 bases stayed unmatched. The V gene's germline CDR1 is KGHSH and CDR2 LQKENI. The CDR3 DNA follows: TGTGCCAGCTCACCGCCGGGACAGGGGTTGGGCTACACCTTC. This sequence encodes CASSPPGQGLGYTF.

This chain joins TRBV15 and TRBJ2-7; D is possibly TRBD2 (6 bases). This CDR3 is 15 amino acids long. V was pared by 5 bases and J by 3 bases, with 17 bases between. Germline V CDR1 and CDR2: LNHNV, YYDKDF (reference sequence). The CDR3 coding sequence is TGTGCCACCAGCCCCCGGCGGGAACGAGGCTACGAGCAGTACTTC. It codes for CATSPRRERGYEQYF.

This clone was counted only a few times. The V and J genes are TRBV3-1 (or the pseudogene TRBV3-2) and TRBJ1-2; 11 bases fit TRBD1. The V gene's germline CDR1 is LGHDT and CDR2 YNNKEL (reference sequence). Trimming cost V 1 base and J 4 bases; bases outside gene matches: 8. CDR3 length: 17 amino acids. For the CDR3, the DNA is TGTGCCAGCAGCCAAGCCCCTGGACAGGGGGCTGGCTATGGCTACACCTTC. Amino acid sequence: CASSQAPGQGAGYGYTF.

The chain couples TRBV11-1 to TRBJ2-3, with D perhaps matching TRBD2 (5 bases). The CDR3 length is 15 residues. V lost 5 bases and J 0 bases, leaving 12 bases between the germline ends. CDR1 is SGHAT and CDR2 is FQDESV in the germline V gene (reference sequence). CDR3 region: CASSLTKTSTDTQYF. In DNA, the CDR3 is TGTGCCAGCAGCCTGACTAAAACTAGCACAGATACGCAGTATTTT.

V gene TRBV4-2 combines with J gene TRBJ1-2; TRBD1 matches 7 bases. This CDR3 has 18 residues. Germline CDR1 reads LGHNA; CDR2 reads YNFKEQ. J gave up 4 bases and V 4 bases, and 18 bases lay outside the gene matches. CDR3 coding DNA: TGTGCCAGCAGCCGATCCAACACCGGGACAGCGGAGAGCTATGGCTACACCTTC. It encodes CASSRSNTGTAESYGYTF.

The rearrangement uses TRBV7-6 and TRBJ2-3; the D gene is possibly TRBD1 (5 bases). V was pared by 1 base and J by 0 bases, with 8 bases between. The CDR3 runs 15 residues. Germline CDR1 SGHVS, CDR2 FNYEAQ. CDR3 DNA: TGTGCCAGCAGCTTAGTAGGGGTTAGCACAGATACGCAGTATTTT. This gives the protein CASSLVGVSTDTQYF.

The V and J genes are TRBV11-2 and TRBJ1-5; 8 positions agree with TRBD1. The junction had 4 bases not matched to a gene; V was cut back by 1 base and J by 5 bases. Germline V CDR1 and CDR2: SGHAT, FQNNGV. This CDR3 contains 15 residues. The CDR3 loop is CASSLGTGSDQPQHF. The CDR3 coding sequence is TGTGCCAGCAGCTTAGGGACAGGGAGCGATCAGCCCCAGCATTTT.

The gene calls are TRBV5-4 and TRBJ2-2, with 9 nucleotides matching TRBD2. V gave up 0 bases and J gave up 1 base; unmatched junction bases: 4. The CDR3 covers 17 residues. Germline CDR1 and CDR2: SGHNT and YYREEE (reference sequence). The CDR3 DNA follows: TGTGCCAGCAGCTTGGCACTAGCGGGTTGGAACACCGGGGAGCTGTTTTTT. Residues: CASSLALAGWNTGELFF. Using reference TRBV5-4 and TRBJ2-2 for the parts outside the CDR3, the full variable domain is ETGVTQSPTHLIKTRGQQVTLRCSSQSGHNTVSWYQQALGQGPQFIFQYYREEENGRGNFPPRFSGLQFPNYSSELNVNALELDDSALYLCASSLALAGWNTGELFFGEGSRLTVL.

This chain joins TRBV18 and TRBJ1-4; maybe TRBD1 (6 bases). This CDR3 comprises 15 residues. The germline gives CDR1 KGHSH, CDR2 LQKENI. The V end was cut by 4 bases, the J end by 8 bases, with 17 bases between. CDR3 residues: CASSLGTPPEEKLFF. The CDR3 DNA is TGTGCCAGCTCACTCGGGACACCACCCGAAGAAAAACTGTTTTTT.

The chain has TRBV28 and TRBJ1-4, with unresolved D. Germline values: CDR1 MDHEN, CDR2 SYDVKM. This CDR3 is built from 12 residues. Trimming stripped 5 bases from V and 8 bases from J, with 9 bases between. The CDR3 sequence: CASSAGTEKLFF. DNA of the CDR3: TGTGCCAGCAGTGCGGGAACAGAAAAACTGTTTTTT.

CDR3 in DNA: TGTGCCAGTAGTATCACGGGGATCGACTCTGAAGCTTTCTTT. Protein: CASSITGIDSEAFF. This chain connects TRBV19 to TRBJ1-1; D is unresolved. V was pared by 3 bases and J by 6 bases, with 14 bases between. Germline V lookup: CDR1 LNHDA, CDR2 SQIVND (reference sequence). This CDR3 contains 14 residues.

The genes are TRBV7-9 and TRBJ1-5, with 7 bases identical to TRBD1. Germline V gives CDR1 SEHNR, CDR2 FQNEAQ (reference sequence). The CDR3 contains 15 residues. J lost 0 bases, V lost 5 bases, and 4 bases had no gene match. The CDR3 DNA follows: TGTGCCAGCAGCGCGACAGGGAGTAGCAATCAGCCCCAGCATTTT. It translates to CASSATGSSNQPQHF.

This sequence joins TRBV11-2 and TRBJ1-4; D unresolved. The germline CDR1 and CDR2 sequences are SGHAT and FQNNGV. Trimming removed 5 bases at V and 0 bases at J, with 10 bases between. CDR3 length: 15 residues. As DNA, the CDR3 is TGTGCCAGCAGCCTTCTCGAGGCAACTAATGAAAAACTGTTTTTT. This encodes CASSLLEATNEKLFF.

The chain couples TRBV19 to TRBJ1-4, with a tentative D call TRBD1 (5 bases). The length of the CDR3 is 14 residues. The germline V gene encodes CDR1 LNHDA and CDR2 SQIVND (reference sequence). V shed 8 bases and J shed 5 bases, with 15 bases lying between them. The CDR3 reads CASSNRLTNEKLFF. CDR3 nucleotides: TGTGCCAGTTCAAACAGGTTAACAAATGAAAAACTGTTTTTT.

The chain uses TRBV27 and TRBJ1-6; 8 bases agree with TRBD1. V trimming: 4 bases; J trimming: 6 bases; junction bases outside the gene matches: 5. CDR3 length equals 15 residues. Germline V gene lookup returns CDR1 MNHEY and CDR2 SMNVEV (reference sequence). The CDR3 coding sequence is TGTGCCAGCAGTTCGGGCAGGGGGCGTAATTCACCCCTCCACTTT. Translated: CASSSGRGRNSPLHF.

This sequence joins TRBV27 and TRBJ2-3, with 14 bases aligning to TRBD2. The V gene's germline CDR1 is MNHEY and CDR2 SMNVEV (reference sequence). This CDR3 has 17 residues. The V gene end was trimmed by 6 bases and the J gene end by 0 bases; junction bases not matched to a gene: 5. CDR3 sequence: CASSPGLAGVSTDTQYF. The CDR3 nucleotides read TGTGCCAGCAGCCCGGGACTAGCGGGAGTAAGCACAGATACGCAGTATTTT.

The rearrangement uses TRBV27 and TRBJ1-4, with D possibly matching TRBD1 (5 bases). The V end was cut by 4 bases, the J end by 5 bases, with 11 bases between. The germline CDR1 and CDR2 sequences are MNHEY and SMNVEV (reference sequence). This CDR3 is 14 amino acids long. CDR3 region: CASSWAGQNEKLFF. CDR3 in DNA: TGTGCCAGCAGTTGGGCAGGGCAAAATGAAAAACTGTTTTTT.

The chain uses TRBV18 and TRBJ2-7, with TRBD1 matching 8 bases. Germline V gene lookup returns CDR1 KGHSH and CDR2 LQKENI. This CDR3 contains 15 residues. V shed 0 bases and J 3 bases; nucleotides not matched to a gene: 4. The CDR3 bases are TGTGCCAGCTCACCACCGAGACAGGGGCGCTACGAGCAGTACTTC. It yields the protein CASSPPRQGRYEQYF. Using reference TRBV18 and TRBJ2-7 for the parts outside the CDR3, the full variable domain is NAGVMQNPRHLVRRRGQEARLRCSPMKGHSHVYWYRQLPEEGLKFMVYLQKENIIDESGMPKERFSAEFPKEGPSILRIQQVVRGDSAAYFCASSPPRQGRYEQYFGPGTRLTVT.

On this clone itself: The sample carries other DNA sequences with the same CDR3. The chain links TRBV29-1 to TRBJ2-7; 10 bases align to TRBD2. Trimming cost V 4 bases and J 4 bases; bases outside gene matches: 1. Germline V gives CDR1 SQVTM, CDR2 ANQGSEA. This CDR3 spans 12 amino acids. The CDR3 nucleotides are TGCAGCGTTGTACTAGCGGGGTACGAGCAGTACTTC. Its translation is CSVVLAGYEQYF.

The rearrangement joins TRBV2 to TRBJ1-5; tentatively, D is TRBD1 (6 bases). Germline V gene lookup returns CDR1 SNHLY and CDR2 FYNNEI. The V and J ends lost 7 bases and 3 bases respectively, with 13 bases between them. CDR3 length: 14 amino acids. The CDR3 nucleotides are TGTGCCAGCATGCCCGACAGGCCCAATCAGCCCCAGCATTTT. This encodes CASMPDRPNQPQHF.

This clone came up once. The V call is TRBV19, the J call TRBJ1-4; no firm D call. This CDR3 has 16 residues. Trimming removed 3 bases from V and 0 bases from J, with 11 bases in between. Per the germline V gene, CDR1 is LNHDA and CDR2 is SQIVND (reference sequence). CDR3 sequence (DNA): TGTGCCAGTAGTATGTCTCTTTATACAACTAATGAAAAACTGTTTTTT. Protein sequence: CASSMSLYTTNEKLFF. The variable domain in full, completed from reference TRBV19 and TRBJ1-4, reads DGGITQSPKYLFRKEGQNVTLSCEQNLNHDAMYWYRQDPGQGLRLIYYSQIVNDFQKGDIAEGYSVSREKKESFPLTVTSAQKNPTAFYLCASSMSLYTTNEKLFFGSGTQLSVL.

This rearrangement joins TRBV30 to TRBJ1-2, with D possibly TRBD1 on 5 matching bases. The CDR3 extends over 14 amino acids. CDR1 and CDR2 from the germline V gene are GTSNPN and SVGIG (reference sequence). Trimming pared 2 bases from V and 2 bases from J, leaving 12 bases between. CDR3 protein: CAWSPRQRNYGYTF. The CDR3 region has the DNA TGTGCCTGGAGTCCTCGACAGCGAAACTATGGCTACACCTTC.